This paragraph covers one T cell receptor beta chain sequence. The target antigen is unknown. The data were taken from a study of cytomegalovirus exposure and HLA in healthy donors. Trimming pared 0 bases from V and 4 bases from J, leaving 6 bases between. This CDR3 has 14 residues. Per germline, CDR1 MRHNA and CDR2 SNTAGT. The table came from immunoSEQ multiplex PCR; TCRdb's copy has only in-frame clones and leaves some out. The sample yields some 130,000 clones, 70% to 85% seen once. The donors were members of the validation cohort comprising about 120 subjects, separate from the roughly 690-subject first cohort. Study results and caveats: One later analysis, an examination of the roughly 130 validation repertoires, found that first-cohort TCR clusters tended to co-occur in them. Reports described diagnosis of cytomegalovirus status by the classifier as highly specific and sensitive.

The receptor's source is a man aged 25-40 years in good health and CMV-seropositive. Sequenced input: PBMCs. This sequence joins TRBV6-4 and TRBJ2-2; D is ambiguous. The CDR3 loop reads CASSDSSFTGELFF. DNA of the CDR3: TGTGCCAGCAGTGACTCGAGTTTCACCGGGGAGCTGTTTTTT.